These T cell receptor beta chains were read from a single sample in a study of blood T cells in healthy people across ages. TCRdb re-analysed the 5' RACE reads in MiXCR, keeping a single row per CDR3 protein. The sample holds about 640,000 distinct CDR3 sequences; roughly 50% are singletons and the top ten take around 37%. The source material was blood. The receptors were gathered from a man aged 55 to 69 in good health. Each CDR3 is given with its conserved first and last residue. Each record gives: D gene, clone size, J gene, V gene, CDR3 protein, CDR3 DNA. A D gene is named only where the DNA matches it firmly. Clone size is not always given. Where it is, it says once, few, many or a class for expanded clones.

NA	NA	TRBJ2-6	TRBV5-1	CASSLGPDHLSGANVLTF	TGCGCCAGCAGCTTGGGGCCAGACCACCTCTCTGGGGCCAACGTCCTGACTTTC
NA	NA	TRBJ1-1	TRBV6-5	CANTAPSGLGEAFF	TGTGCCAACACCGCACCATCGGGCCTCGGGGAAGCTTTCTTT
NA	NA	TRBJ2-2	TRBV9	CASRTGRNTGELFF	TGTGCCAGCAGGACGGGTAGGAACACCGGGGAGCTGTTTTTT
NA	few	TRBJ1-2	TRBV28	CASSPPSTVNYGYTF	TGTGCCAGCAGTCCCCCTTCGACAGTCAACTATGGCTACACCTTC
TRBD1	few	TRBJ2-7	TRBV6-6	CASSLWAGTGYEQYF	TGTGCCAGCAGCCTATGGGCCGGGACAGGGTACGAGCAGTACTTC
NA	few	TRBJ2-5	TRBV11-2	CASSGLLRETQYF	TGTGCCAGCTCAGGACTACTTCGAGAGACCCAGTACTTC
TRBD2	NA	TRBJ2-3	TRBV6-5	CASRYPRGTQYF	TGTGCCAGCAGGTACCCGCGGGGGACGCAGTATTTT
NA	NA	TRBJ2-7	TRBV7-9	CASSAATIYNEQYF	TGTGCCAGCAGCGCGGCGACGATATACAATGAGCAGTACTTC
NA	few	TRBJ2-7	TRBV20-1	CSAGEGESEQYF	TGCAGTGCTGGGGAAGGGGAGAGCGAGCAGTACTTC
TRBD2	few	TRBJ2-2	TRBV3-1	CASSRKLAGGLNTGELFF	TGTGCCAGCAGCCGAAAACTAGCGGGGGGATTGAACACCGGGGAGCTGTTTTTT
NA	NA	TRBJ2-3	TRBV29-1	CSVKGPLSTDTQYF	TGCAGCGTTAAGGGGCCCTTGAGCACAGATACGCAGTATTTT
NA	NA	TRBJ2-3	TRBV6-5	CASSYFGGPTDTQYF	TGTGCCAGCAGTTATTTCGGGGGCCCCACAGATACGCAGTATTTT
TRBD1	NA	TRBJ2-5	TRBV5-1	CASSFQGQGAREQYF	TGCGCCAGCAGCTTTCAGGGACAGGGGGCACGTGAGCAGTACTTC
NA	NA	TRBJ2-3	TRBV20-1	CSAPDIYRTDTQYF	TGCAGTGCTCCTGACATTTATAGGACAGATACGCAGTATTTT
NA	NA	TRBJ2-5	TRBV19	CASSIRQGWHEQYF	TGTGCCAGTAGTATCAGGCAGGGGTGGCATGAGCAGTACTTC
TRBD2	NA	TRBJ2-3	TRBV6-5	CASSYSSPGLGALATQYF	TGTGCCAGCAGTTACTCGAGTCCGGGACTAGGAGCCTTAGCTACGCAGTATTTT
NA	NA	TRBJ2-1	TRBV29-1	CSARGGYLNEQFF	TGCAGCGCCCGAGGAGGGTACCTCAATGAGCAGTTCTTC
NA	NA	TRBJ1-1	TRBV5-1	CASSQGRMEAEAFF	TGCGCCAGCAGCCAGGGGAGGATGGAGGCTGAAGCTTTCTTT
NA	NA	TRBJ1-4	TRBV7-2	CASSLTDSLQGKLFF	TGTGCCAGCAGCTTAACAGACAGCTTACAGGGAAAACTGTTTTTT